This T cell receptor beta chain stems from a study of shared clonotypes between healthy human individuals. Study-wide context: A few men and a couple of women, aged 18 to 49, were donors. CD8 memory received one plate per donor, CD8 naive two, CD4 memory three and CD4 naive three.

Clones were sequenced by immunoSEQ multiplex PCR, and TCRdb holds only the in-frame ones, with some missing. Altogether about 1.1 million clones are present, approximately 77% being singletons, with the ten largest covering 0.7% to 0.95%. The source is a man aged 18 to 29 in good health. Some clones in this sample may be carry-over from other donors' samples. The sequenced sample consisted of memory CD4+ T cells from PBMCs. Indicated subset: CD45RA-negative fraction.

The CDR3 coding sequence is TGCGCCAGCGCACTCCTAGGACTCACCGGGGAGCTGTTTTTT. Its translation is CASALLGLTGELFF. The rearrangement joins TRBV5-1 to TRBJ2-2, with D possibly TRBD2 on 5 matching bases. Germline lookup yields CDR1 SGHRS and CDR2 YFSETQ. The CDR3 loop spans 14 amino acids. Trimming removed 7 bases from V and 4 bases from J, with 14 bases in between. Supplemented by reference TRBV5-1 and TRBJ2-2, the full variable domain reads KAGVTQTPRYLIKTRGQQVTLSCSPISGHRSVSWYQQTPGQGLQFLFEYFSETQRNKGNFPGRFSGRQFSNSRSEMNVSTLELGDSALYLCASALLGLTGELFFGEGSRLTVL.